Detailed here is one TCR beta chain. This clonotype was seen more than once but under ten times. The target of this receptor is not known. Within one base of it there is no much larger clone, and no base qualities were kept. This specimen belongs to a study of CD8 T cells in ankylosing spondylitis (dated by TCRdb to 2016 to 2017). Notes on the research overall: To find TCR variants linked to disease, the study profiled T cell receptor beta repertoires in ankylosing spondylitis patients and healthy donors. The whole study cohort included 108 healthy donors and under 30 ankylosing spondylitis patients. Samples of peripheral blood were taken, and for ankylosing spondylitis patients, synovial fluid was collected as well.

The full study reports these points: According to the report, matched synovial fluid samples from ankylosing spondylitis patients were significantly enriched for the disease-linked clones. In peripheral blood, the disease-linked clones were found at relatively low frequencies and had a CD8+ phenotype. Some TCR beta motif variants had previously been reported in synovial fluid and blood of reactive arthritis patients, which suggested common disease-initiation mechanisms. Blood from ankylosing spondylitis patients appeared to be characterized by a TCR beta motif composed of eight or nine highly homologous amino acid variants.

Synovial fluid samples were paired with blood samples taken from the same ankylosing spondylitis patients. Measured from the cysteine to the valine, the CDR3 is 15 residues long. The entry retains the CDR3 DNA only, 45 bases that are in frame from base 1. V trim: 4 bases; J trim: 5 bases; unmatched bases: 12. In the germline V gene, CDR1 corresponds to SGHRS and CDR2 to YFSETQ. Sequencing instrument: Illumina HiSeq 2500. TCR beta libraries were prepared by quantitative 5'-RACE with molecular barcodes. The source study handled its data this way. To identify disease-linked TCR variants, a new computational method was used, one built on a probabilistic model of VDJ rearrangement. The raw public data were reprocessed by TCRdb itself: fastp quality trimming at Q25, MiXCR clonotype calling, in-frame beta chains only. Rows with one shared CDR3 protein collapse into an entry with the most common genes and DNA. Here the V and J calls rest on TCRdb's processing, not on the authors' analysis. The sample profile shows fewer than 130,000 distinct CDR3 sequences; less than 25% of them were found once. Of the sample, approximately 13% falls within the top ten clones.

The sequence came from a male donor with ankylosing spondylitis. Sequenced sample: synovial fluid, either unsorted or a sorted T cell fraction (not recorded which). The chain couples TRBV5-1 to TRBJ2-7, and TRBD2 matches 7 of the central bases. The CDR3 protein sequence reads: CASSGEGTTGHEQYV. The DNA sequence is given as TGCGCCAGCAGCGGGGAGGGGACGACGGGACACGAGCAGTACGTC.